The 32 T cell receptor beta chains below were found in one sample sequenced in a study of OX40 agonist ivuxolimab in advanced cancers. Sequencing used immunoSEQ multiplex PCR; TCRdb keeps in-frame clones, though not all of them. The sample consists of almost 90,000 clones, more than 75% of them appearing once. Sequenced here: CD4+ or CD8+ T cells sorted from blood, sampled in a trial of the OX40 agonist ivuxolimab. These receptors came from an adult with an advanced solid tumor such as melanoma, head and neck, liver or kidney cancer.

The J gene is TRBJ1-5, the V gene TRBV6-6; D gene unclear. The germline V gene encodes CDR1 MNHNY and CDR2 SVGAGI (reference sequence). The CDR3 contains 13 residues. The germline V and J ends were trimmed by 2 bases and 4 bases, with 6 bases remaining between them. The CDR3 reads CASSYEGNQPQHF. CDR3 DNA sequence: TGTGCCAGCAGTTACGAGGGAAATCAGCCCCAGCATTTT.

V gene TRBV7-2 combines with J gene TRBJ2-3; 15 bases agree with TRBD2. The V and J ends lost 3 bases and 6 bases, in that order; junction bases with no gene match: 4. The CDR3 extends over 16 amino acids. Germline-derived CDR1 and CDR2 are SGHTA and FQGNSA. The CDR3 DNA sequence: TGTGCCAGCAGCTTGCGGACTAGCGGGGGGGCGGATACGCAGTATTTT. This gives the protein CASSLRTSGGADTQYF. The entire variable domain, with the rest obtained from reference TRBV7-2 and TRBJ2-3, is as follows: GAGVSQSPSNKVTEKGKDVELRCDPISGHTALYWYRQSLGQGLEFLIYFQGNSAPDKSGLPSDRFSAERTGGSVSTLTIQRTQQEDSAVYLCASSLRTSGGADTQYFGPGTRLTVL.

The chain recombines TRBV7-6 with TRBJ2-1; a weak D match, TRBD1 (5 bases). This CDR3 has 16 amino acids. Between the trimmed V and J ends, which lost 0 bases and 0 bases, there was a span of 9 bases. The V gene's germline CDR1 is SGHVS and CDR2 FNYEAQ. The CDR3 coding sequence is TGTGCCAGCAGCTTAGCCCAAGGGGTCTCCTACAATGAGCAGTTCTTC. Encoded protein: CASSLAQGVSYNEQFF.

This clone was seen only a few times. This chain uses TRBV11-2 with TRBJ2-7; D possibly corresponds to TRBD2 (6 bases). The V gene's germline CDR1 is SGHAT and CDR2 FQNNGV. The length of the CDR3 is 15 residues. Trimming removed 2 bases at V and 2 bases at J, with 13 bases between. The CDR3 sequence: CASSLLGSGPYEQYF. CDR3 sequence (DNA): TGTGCCAGCAGCTTACTGGGTAGCGGTCCCTACGAGCAGTACTTC.

The rearrangement joins TRBV7-6 to TRBJ1-3, with D tentatively TRBD1 (6 bases). The germline CDR1 and CDR2 sequences are SGHVS and FNYEAQ. V lost 0 bases and J lost 4, with 7 bases in between. There are 14 residues in the CDR3. CDR3: CASSLARGGNTIYF. CDR3 nucleotides: TGTGCCAGCAGCTTAGCCAGGGGAGGAAACACCATATATTTT. The full variable domain, its missing parts supplied by reference TRBV7-6 and TRBJ1-3, is GAGVSQSPRYKVTKRGQDVALRCDPISGHVSLYWYRQALGQGPEFLTYFNYEAQQDKSGLPNDRFSAERPEGSISTLTIQRTEQRDSAMYRCASSLARGGNTIYFGEGSWLTVV.

J is TRBJ2-7 and V is TRBV7-2; 8 nucleotides line up with TRBD1. This CDR3 contains 16 residues. The V segment lost 7 bases and the J segment 1 base; nucleotides outside the gene matches: 12. Germline CDR1 SGHTA, CDR2 FQGNSA. The CDR3 sequence is CASTLFLGQESYEQYF. The CDR3 DNA reads as TGTGCCAGCACCCTTTTTTTGGGACAGGAATCCTACGAGCAGTACTTC.

This chain uses TRBV5-8 with TRBJ1-6; the match to TRBD1 covers 7 bases. V shed 3 bases, J shed 9 bases, and the junction held 6 bases outside the gene matches. Germline CDR1 is SGHTS and CDR2 is YDEGEE. The CDR3 spans 14 residues. CDR3 residues: CASSSDRVGSPLHF. CDR3 DNA sequence: TGTGCCAGCAGCTCCGACAGGGTGGGTTCACCCCTCCACTTT.

The chain employs TRBV7-2 and TRBJ2-5; D tentatively reads TRBD1 or TRBD2 (6 bases each). V was cut by 0 bases and J by 3 bases, with 11 bases left in between. CDR3 length equals 15 residues. The V gene's germline CDR1 is SGHTA and CDR2 FQGNSA. Written as DNA, the CDR3 is TGTGCCAGCAGCTTAGCGGGGGGCTATAAAGAGACCCAGTACTTC. It yields the protein CASSLAGGYKETQYF.

The chain combines TRBV11-3 with TRBJ2-2, with 10 nucleotides matching TRBD2. CDR3 length: 15 residues. The V gene end was trimmed by 5 bases and the J gene end by 4 bases; junction bases not matched to a gene: 4. CDR1 and CDR2 (germline): SGHNT, YENEEA. In DNA, the CDR3 is TGTGCCAGCAGCCTAGCGGGAGTGCCCACCGGGGAGCTGTTTTTT. It translates to CASSLAGVPTGELFF.

The rearrangement joins TRBV19 to TRBJ2-3, with TRBD2 matching 11 bases. The V gene end was trimmed by 1 base and the J gene end by 1 base; junction bases not matched to a gene: 1. CDR1 is LNHDA, CDR2 SQIVND, per germline (reference sequence). CDR3 length: 16 amino acids. The CDR3 DNA is TGTGCCAGTAGTATAGTAGCGGGAGGGGGCACAGATACGCAGTATTTT. Amino acid sequence: CASSIVAGGGTDTQYF.

The V gene is TRBV5-6, the J gene TRBJ1-4, with D maybe TRBD1 (6 bases). The CDR3 is 17 amino acids. The germline V and J ends were trimmed by 3 bases and 4 bases, with 19 bases remaining between them. Germline V CDR1 and CDR2: SGHDT, YYEEEE. The CDR3 sequence: CASSSLGGPPDNEKLFF. The CDR3 nucleotides read TGTGCCAGCAGCTCCTTAGGGGGACCCCCGGATAATGAAAAACTGTTTTTT.

This chain connects TRBV11-2 to TRBJ2-5, with 7 bases matching TRBD2. J was trimmed by 7 bases and V by 0 bases; bases with no gene match: 11. The CDR3 runs 16 residues. The germline CDR1 and CDR2 sequences are SGHAT and FQNNGV. CDR3 nucleotide sequence: TGTGCCAGCAGCTTAGATATTGGGGCAGGCGGGGGGACCCAGTACTTC. This translates into CASSLDIGAGGGTQYF.

V is TRBV7-9 and J is TRBJ2-1; no firm D call. The germline V gene encodes CDR1 SEHNR and CDR2 FQNEAQ (reference sequence). Trimming took off 1 base at V and 8 bases at J, with 9 bases between the two ends. CDR3 length: 13 amino acids. The CDR3 nucleotides read TGTGCCAGCAGCTTAGGCCTAGTCTATGAGCAGTTCTTC. It is translated as CASSLGLVYEQFF. The full variable domain, in which reference TRBV7-9 and TRBJ2-1 provide the parts outside the CDR3, is DTGVSQNPRHKITKRGQNVTFRCDPISEHNRLYWYRQTLGQGPEFLTYFQNEAQLEKSRLLSDRFSAERPKGSFSTLEIQRTEQGDSAMYLCASSLGLVYEQFFGPGTRLTVL.

The chain combines TRBV5-4 with TRBJ1-4, with D perhaps TRBD1 (6 bases). There are 13 residues in the CDR3. Trimming cost V 4 bases and J 7 bases, with 11 bases left between them. CDR1 and CDR2 (germline): SGHNT, YYREEE (reference sequence). CDR3 bases: TGTGCCAGCAGCACCGGACAGAGTGAAAAACTGTTTTTT. Translation: CASSTGQSEKLFF.

This clone was observed a single time. The genes are TRBV6-6 and TRBJ2-3; no clear D. Germline V CDR1 and CDR2: MNHNY, SVGAGI (reference sequence). V was trimmed by 6 bases and J by 7 bases, leaving 14 bases between them. This CDR3 has 13 residues. In DNA form, the CDR3 reads TGTGCCAGCAGCCCCGAGCCGCCGCATACGCAGTATTTT. It encodes CASSPEPPHTQYF.

The genes are TRBV11-3 and TRBJ2-5, with 15 bases lining up with TRBD2. This CDR3 has 16 residues. J gave up 3 bases and V 4 bases, and 3 bases lay outside the gene matches. CDR1 is SGHNT and CDR2 is YENEEA in the germline V gene. CDR3 region: CASSSGLAGGKETQYF. The CDR3 nucleotides read TGTGCCAGCAGCTCAGGACTAGCGGGAGGGAAAGAGACCCAGTACTTC.

This sequence joins TRBV5-5 and TRBJ2-3; D possibly corresponds to TRBD2 (6 bases). V was pared by 7 bases and J by 3 bases, with 12 bases between. CDR1 and CDR2 (germline): SGHKS, YYEKEE (reference sequence). The CDR3 covers 13 residues. The CDR3 DNA follows: TGTGCCAGCCTACGGGAGTGGACAGATACGCAGTATTTT. As protein: CASLREWTDTQYF.

This sequence joins TRBV5-1 and TRBJ2-2; TRBD2 matches at 11 bases. CDR3 length: 18 amino acids. Germline V gene lookup returns CDR1 SGHRS and CDR2 YFSETQ. The V segment lost 0 bases and the J segment 2 bases; nucleotides outside the gene matches: 6. The CDR3 DNA follows: TGCGCCAGCAGCTTGGCGGGGACTAGCGGAATTAACACCGGGGAGCTGTTTTTT. This encodes CASSLAGTSGINTGELFF.

This clone was detected only once. The gene calls are TRBV19 and TRBJ1-2; D is ambiguous. The CDR3 covers 15 residues. CDR1 is LNHDA, CDR2 SQIVND, per germline (reference sequence). Deletions cut 6 bases from V and 2 bases from J, with 16 bases between. The CDR3 protein is CASSYTAIPNYGYTF. The CDR3, as DNA: TGTGCCAGTAGCTATACAGCGATCCCAAACTATGGCTACACCTTC.

The chain's CDR3 is CASGRQAGSYEQYF. The CDR3, as DNA: TGCGCCAGCGGGCGACAGGCCGGCTCCTACGAGCAGTACTTC. The rearrangement links TRBV5-1 to TRBJ2-7, with D perhaps matching TRBD1 (6 bases). CDR1 is SGHRS and CDR2 is YFSETQ in the germline V gene. V lost 7 bases and J lost 0, with 14 bases in between. The CDR3 spans 14 residues. Combining the CDR3 with reference TRBV5-1 and TRBJ2-7 gives the whole variable domain KAGVTQTPRYLIKTRGQQVTLSCSPISGHRSVSWYQQTPGQGLQFLFEYFSETQRNKGNFPGRFSGRQFSNSRSEMNVSTLELGDSALYLCASGRQAGSYEQYFGPGTRLTVT.

This clone was seen a single time. The chain carries TRBV20-1 and TRBJ2-1, with D hard to call. V was clipped by 4 bases and J by 8 bases, with 9 bases between them. Germline V gene lookup returns CDR1 DFQATT and CDR2 SNEGSKA (reference sequence). This CDR3 is built from 11 residues. The CDR3 loop is CSAMPVDEQFF. The CDR3 DNA sequence: TGCAGTGCTATGCCTGTAGATGAGCAGTTCTTC.

This chain connects TRBV6-1 to TRBJ2-3; tentatively, D is TRBD1 (6 bases). CDR3 size: 15 residues. Germline CDR1 MNHNS, CDR2 SASEGT. V gave up 5 bases and J gave up 5 bases, with 17 bases separating them. CDR3 coding DNA: TGTGCCAGCAGTCCCAACAGGGTCTTGGGAGATACGCAGTATTTT. Protein product: CASSPNRVLGDTQYF.

The gene calls are TRBV18 and TRBJ2-3, with a possible D match to TRBD1 (6 bases). Trimming took off 3 bases at V and 0 bases at J, with 10 bases between the two ends. There are 15 residues in the CDR3. The germline V gene encodes CDR1 KGHSH and CDR2 LQKENI. The CDR3 bases are TGTGCCAGCTCACCCGACAGGTATAGCACAGATACGCAGTATTTT. Protein: CASSPDRYSTDTQYF.

The chain carries TRBV18 and TRBJ2-3; 9 positions match TRBD2. Germline CDR1 and CDR2: KGHSH and LQKENI. The CDR3 is 16 residues long. V was clipped by 2 bases and J by 5 bases; unmatched bases: 8. CDR3 sequence (DNA): TGTGCCAGCTCACCAACCGCGGGGGGGCTCGGAGATACGCAGTATTTT. Translated: CASSPTAGGLGDTQYF.

The CDR3 DNA reads as TGTGCCAGCAGCGAGCCCCGGGACTCCAATGAGCAGTTCTTC. This codes for CASSEPRDSNEQFF. This rearrangement joins TRBV5-4 to TRBJ2-1; possibly TRBD2 for D (6 bases). The CDR3 spans 14 residues. Trimming took 4 bases from V and 6 from J, leaving 14 bases between them. The germline V gene has CDR1 SGHNT and CDR2 YYREEE (reference sequence). Complete variable domain (other parts from reference TRBV5-4 and TRBJ2-1): ETGVTQSPTHLIKTRGQQVTLRCSSQSGHNTVSWYQQALGQGPQFIFQYYREEENGRGNFPPRFSGLQFPNYSSELNVNALELDDSALYLCASSEPRDSNEQFFGPGTRLTVL.

The V and J genes are TRBV18 and TRBJ1-5; D possibly corresponds to TRBD1 (6 bases). The V end was cut by 6 bases, the J end by 1 base, with 13 bases between. CDR1 and CDR2 from the germline V gene are KGHSH and LQKENI. The CDR3 contains 15 residues. Here the CDR3 reads CASSPLGQSNQPQHF. The CDR3 nucleotides read TGTGCCAGCTCCCCTCTCGGACAGAGCAATCAGCCCCAGCATTTT.

The CDR3 region has the DNA TGTGCCAGCAGTTCCGTGGGACAGGGGGCGCGCGGCTACACCTTC. This encodes CASSSVGQGARGYTF. The chain has TRBV5-4 and TRBJ1-2, with 12 bases fitting TRBD1. The V and J ends lost 5 bases and 8 bases, in that order; junction bases with no gene match: 10. Germline V gives CDR1 SGHNT, CDR2 YYREEE (reference sequence). The CDR3 sequence is 15 residues long.

The chain combines TRBV27 with TRBJ2-3; 15 nucleotides align to TRBD2. The CDR3 is 16 amino acids. The V and J ends lost 6 bases and 2 bases, in that order; junction bases with no gene match: 3. Germline V gives CDR1 MNHEY, CDR2 SMNVEV (reference sequence). The CDR3 DNA sequence: TGTGCCAGCAGGGGACTAGCGGGAGGCCTCACAGATACGCAGTATTTT. Residues: CASRGLAGGLTDTQYF.

This chain connects TRBV12-5 to TRBJ1-5; 10 bases are shared with TRBD1. Trimming took 5 bases from V and 9 from J; bases not matched to a gene: 10. The CDR3 contains 15 residues. Germline assignment: CDR1 LGHNT and CDR2 FRNRAP. The DNA for the CDR3 is TGTGCTAGTGGTCTGGACAGGGGGACCGGGTGGCCCCAGCATTTT. Its translation is CASGLDRGTGWPQHF.

The J gene is TRBJ2-6, the V gene TRBV4-1; no reliable D call. This CDR3 region has 17 residues. Trimming pared 0 bases from V and 4 bases from J, leaving 13 bases between. Looked up from germline, CDR1 is MGHRA and CDR2 is YSYEKL. This CDR3 is CASSQDDSPRGANVLTF. CDR3 in DNA: TGCGCCAGCAGCCAAGATGATAGCCCGCGGGGGGCCAACGTCCTGACTTTC.

CDR3 sequence: CASSIGGTGKETQYF. CDR3 sequence (DNA): TGTGCCAGTAGTATCGGCGGGACAGGGAAAGAGACCCAGTACTTC. The V and J genes are TRBV19 and TRBJ2-5; 9 nucleotides line up with TRBD1. V was clipped by 3 bases and J by 3 bases; unmatched bases: 5. Germline lookup yields CDR1 LNHDA and CDR2 SQIVND (reference sequence). The CDR3 runs to 15 residues.

V usage is TRBV6-6 and J usage is TRBJ2-3; D is uncertain. Germline V lookup: CDR1 MNHNY, CDR2 SVGAGI (reference sequence). The CDR3 is 16 residues long. V lost 0 bases to trimming and J lost 2 bases, with 12 bases between them. The CDR3 nucleotides read TGTGCCAGCAGTTACTCACGTAATCGGGCCACAGATACGCAGTATTTT. Translation: CASSYSRNRATDTQYF.